This T cell receptor (beta chain) was recovered during a study of cytomegalovirus exposure and HLA in healthy donors. Study at large: Most donors, 70% to 85% of over 300 genotyped, fell in the Caucasian-associated ancestry cluster. Study results and caveats: Among immune exposure information, only CMV serostatus was available.

About this clone itself: Its antigen is currently unknown.

PCR was performed using 60 Vbeta and 13 Jbeta primers. Method: immunoSEQ multiplex PCR; TCRdb's copy keeps in-frame clones and lacks some. This table has about 160,000 clones, roughly 80% appearing once. What was sequenced was PBMCs. The TCR was taken from a man younger than 45 in good health and CMV-seronegative.

The CDR3 loop reads CASSYSSRGGNYGYTF. The DNA of the CDR3 is TGTGCCAGCAGTTACTCGAGTAGAGGGGGCAACTATGGCTACACCTTC. The genes are TRBV6-5 and TRBJ1-2; 7 bases map to TRBD1. In germline, CDR1 is MNHEY, CDR2 SVGAGI. This CDR3 is built from 16 residues. J gave up 2 bases and V 0 bases, and 6 bases lay outside the gene matches.